This T cell receptor beta chain emerged from a study of blood T cell repertoires in COVID-19 (dated by TCRdb to 2019 to 2021). A note on the overall study: Samples from collaborators originated in the United States, Italy and Spain and spanned both the acute and convalescent phases of COVID-19. Nearly every sample came with metadata listing a de-identified subject ID, COVID-19 status, age in years and sex. The dataset comprised deeply sampled blood TCRbeta repertoires from subjects exposed to, actively infected with, or recovered from COVID-19. The material from the prospective study consisted of cDNA or gDNA derived from T cells, B-cell-depleted T cells, or PBMCs. Where available, HLA class I and class II types were taken from metadata supplied by the sample provider and were not determined by assay-based typing. The repertoires were released in a freely available public database intended as a resource for research on the immune response to SARS-CoV-2. The samples were drawn from the first 160 participants of the ongoing ImmuneRACE study and from 1,200 or so subjects provided by 6 global collaborators.

TCRbeta CDR3 regions were amplified from genomic DNA using the immunoSEQ Assay, a bias-controlled multiplex PCR. Under the source paper's analysis protocol: The number of nucleated cells in each sample was estimated by amplification of reference gene primers within the assay. Sequence reads were collapsed and filtered to measure the absolute abundance of every unique TCRbeta CDR3 rearrangement. For each sample, productive Simpson clonality was calculated as the square root of Simpson's diversity index across productive rearrangements. Drawn from immuneACCESS, this table holds only the in-frame rearrangements with V and J called that TCRdb kept. Clones are partly lost; checked studies trace under half to an unresolved V gene and leave the rest unexplained. The DNA gave D and trimming, while V, J and clone size come from that table. Present in this sample are about 210,000 clones, roughly 85% of which were seen just once. About 2.5% of the sample rests with the top ten.

Study-level results and caveats: How much clinical and demographic metadata was included differed by source and by participant, and the metadata was provided uncurated.

The CDR1 and CDR2 encoded by the germline V gene are SGHRS and YFSETQ. The CDR3 spans 16 residues, from the cysteine through the phenylalanine. Only the CDR3 region is kept as DNA, spanning 48 bases read in frame from base 1. Trimmed from V: 4 bases; trimmed from J: 7 bases; junction bases lacking a gene match: 11. Collaborating institutions collected whole blood in K2EDTA tubes following their own protocols. For TCRbeta analysis, collaborators shipped samples in one of three forms: frozen whole blood, isolated PBMCs, or DNA extracted from either of those sample types. As concerns this clone: Its antigen is not yet known. Nothing much larger sits one base from this clone, and base qualities are not available.

The receptor chain draws on TRBV5-1 and TRBJ2-1, with 10 central nucleotides matching TRBD2. The clonotype comes from a woman in her thirties or forties with active or convalescent COVID-19. The sample comprised peripheral blood. The nucleotide sequence is given as TGCGCCAGCAGCCTCCCCCTAGCGGGGGATGGGAATGAGCAGTTCTTC. It encodes CASSLPLAGDGNEQFF.